The 23 T cell receptor beta chains given below trace back to one sample, sequenced in a study of T cell responses to AZD1222 COVID-19 vaccine. Repertoires were generated with immunoSEQ multiplex PCR, while TCRdb's copy carries only in-frame clones and drops some. In the table there are roughly 180,000 clones, approximately 89% of which are singletons. Here the sequenced sample was peripheral blood, taken 28 days after the second AZD1222 dose. Every receptor here comes from an adult who received the AZD1222 COVID-19 vaccine.

The chain is built from TRBV28 and TRBJ1-2, with D perhaps TRBD1 (5 bases). Trimming left V 10 bases short and J 7 bases short, with 22 bases between. Germline V gives CDR1 MDHEN, CDR2 SYDVKM. The CDR3 sequence is 14 residues long. The CDR3 DNA follows: TGTGCCACCATCGGGGGGTTGTTCGAGATTGGCTACACCTTC. It specifies CATIGGLFEIGYTF.

The chain combines TRBV3-1 (or the pseudogene TRBV3-2) with TRBJ1-5, with D maybe TRBD1 (5 bases). V lost 0 bases, J lost 7 bases, and 10 bases lay in between. The CDR3 is made up of 14 amino acids. CDR1 is LGHDT and CDR2 is YNNKEL in the germline V gene (reference sequence). Written as DNA, the CDR3 is TGTGCCAGCAGCCAAGATCCAGGGCGGCAGCCCCAGCATTTT. Translation gives CASSQDPGRQPQHF.

V gene TRBV19 combines with J gene TRBJ1-5; D not certain. CDR1 is LNHDA and CDR2 is SQIVND in the germline V gene (reference sequence). V was pared by 1 base and J by 9 bases, with 10 bases between. The CDR3 is 13 residues long. The CDR3 nucleotides read TGTGCCAGTAGTATAGTGGAGTCAGGGCCCCAGCATTTT. Its translation is CASSIVESGPQHF.

The chain combines TRBV21-1 with TRBJ1-1. TRBV21-1 is assigned pseudogene status. CDR3 length equals 15 residues. DNA for the CDR3: TGTGCCAGCAGCAAAGCCCTCCAGGGACGGGCTGAAGCTTTCTTT. As protein: CASSKALQGRAEAFF.

The chain recombines TRBV9 with TRBJ1-2; 7 positions agree with TRBD1. Germline assignment: CDR1 SGDLS and CDR2 YYNGEE. The CDR3 totals 14 residues. V shed 3 bases and J 3 bases; nucleotides not matched to a gene: 5. CDR3 bases: TGTGCCAGCAGCGGGGGACAGCGAGACTATGGCTACACCTTC. Its protein is CASSGGQRDYGYTF.

The rearrangement uses TRBV21-1 and TRBJ1-5. TRBV21-1 is shown as a pseudogene. This CDR3 region has 16 residues. CDR3 DNA: TGTGCCAGCAGCACCGTACGGTGCTATAGCAATCAGCCCCAGCATTTT. Protein: CASSTVRCYSNQPQHF.

The CDR3 sequence: CASSLTWDGSYEQYF. The CDR3 nucleotides are TGTGCCAGCAGTCTTACTTGGGACGGATCCTACGAGCAGTACTTC. This chain links TRBV6-5 with TRBJ2-7; perhaps D is TRBD1 or TRBD2 (5 bases each). Per germline, CDR1 MNHEY and CDR2 SVGAGI. The CDR3 has 15 residues. With 5 bases removed from V and 1 base from J, the gap between germline ends came to 15 bases.

The chain carries TRBV5-1 and TRBJ2-2; D gene unclear. V was pared by 0 bases and J by 2 bases, with 8 bases between. There are 15 residues in the CDR3. Germline V gene data show CDR1 as SGHRS and CDR2 as YFSETQ. The CDR3 nucleotides are TGCGCCAGCAGCTTGGGACCGACTAACACCGGGGAGCTGTTTTTT. This translates into CASSLGPTNTGELFF.

For the CDR3, the DNA is TGTGCCAGCAGCTTGGTGAGACAGGGGAAGACCGGGGAGCTGTTTTTT. It codes for CASSLVRQGKTGELFF. The chain carries TRBV5-5 and TRBJ2-2; 8 bases line up with TRBD1. The V gene's germline CDR1 is SGHKS and CDR2 YYEKEE (reference sequence). Trimming removed 0 bases from V and 5 bases from J; junction bases left unmatched: 6. This CDR3 is 16 amino acids long.

The CDR3 DNA is TGTGCCAGCAGCTTAGGTTCTGAAAAACTGTTTTTT. As protein: CASSLGSEKLFF. The chain has TRBV7-8 and TRBJ1-4, with D unresolved. The CDR3 covers 12 residues. V lost 1 base and J 7 bases, leaving 4 bases between the germline ends. Germline V gene lookup returns CDR1 SGHVS and CDR2 FQNEAQ.

This clone was found once. The chain uses TRBV4-3 and TRBJ2-7; D might be TRBD2 (7 bases). Germline V gene data show CDR1 as LGHNA and CDR2 as YSLEER. The CDR3 sequence is 14 residues long. Trimming cost V 1 base and J 3 bases, with 10 bases left between them. The CDR3 protein is CASSQAGGGYEQYF. The DNA for the CDR3 is TGCGCCAGCAGCCAAGCGGGGGGCGGCTACGAGCAGTACTTC.

This rearrangement joins TRBV3-1 (or the pseudogene TRBV3-2) to TRBJ2-7; D gene unclear. Trimming took 0 bases from V and 3 from J, leaving 9 bases between them. The germline V gene has CDR1 LGHDT and CDR2 YNNKEL (reference sequence). This CDR3 is built from 14 residues. CDR3 nucleotides: TGTGCCAGCAGCCAAGAGAGCAGCCTCTACGAGCAGTACTTC. As protein: CASSQESSLYEQYF.

The chain couples TRBV5-5 to TRBJ2-1, with 8 bases aligning to TRBD2. The CDR3 covers 14 residues. With V trimmed by 3 bases and J by 3 bases, 2 bases remained unmatched. CDR1 and CDR2 from the germline V gene are SGHKS and YYEKEE (reference sequence). The chain's CDR3 is CASSSGTSYNEQFF. For the CDR3, the DNA is TGTGCCAGCAGCTCCGGGACTAGCTACAATGAGCAGTTCTTC. Drawing the rest from reference TRBV5-5 and TRBJ2-1, the complete variable domain is DAGVTQSPTHLIKTRGQQVTLRCSPISGHKSVSWYQQVLGQGPQFIFQYYEKEERGRGNFPDRFSARQFPNYSSELNVNALLLGDSALYLCASSSGTSYNEQFFGPGTRLTVL.

V and J are TRBV4-1 and TRBJ2-1, with TRBD2 matching over 7 bases. The CDR3 length is 14 residues. J gave up 7 bases and V 0 bases, and 3 bases lay outside the gene matches. Per the germline V gene, CDR1 is MGHRA and CDR2 is YSYEKL. The chain's CDR3 is CASSQDGTTNEQFF. For the CDR3, the DNA is TGCGCCAGCAGCCAAGATGGGACTACAAATGAGCAGTTCTTC.

The chain has TRBV7-3 and TRBJ2-5, with D tentatively TRBD2 (5 bases). The ends were cut back, 5 bases at V and 1 base at J, with 8 bases in the middle. Germline-derived CDR1 and CDR2 are SGHTA and FQGTGA. The CDR3 spans 13 residues. This chain's CDR3 is CASSLRGQETQYF. The DNA of the CDR3 is TGTGCCAGCAGCCTCCGGGGCCAAGAGACCCAGTACTTC. Based on the CDR3 plus reference TRBV7-3 and TRBJ2-5, the full variable domain is GAGVSQTPSNKVTEKGKYVELRCDPISGHTALYWYRQSLGQGPEFLIYFQGTGAADDSGLPNDRFFAVRPEGSVSTLKIQRTERGDSAVYLCASSLRGQETQYFGPGTRLLVL.

The V and J genes are TRBV6-4 and TRBJ2-3; D is ambiguous. Germline V gives CDR1 MRHNA, CDR2 SNTAGT. The CDR3 extends over 15 amino acids. V was trimmed by 3 bases and J by 0 bases, leaving 10 bases between them. The CDR3 bases are TGTGCCAGCAGTGAAGGGCGGTCAAGCACAGATACGCAGTATTTT. This sequence encodes CASSEGRSSTDTQYF.

The chain joins TRBV27 to TRBJ1-6, with 7 bases fitting TRBD1. Germline CDR1 is MNHEY and CDR2 is SMNVEV (reference sequence). Trimming took 8 bases from V and 3 from J; bases not matched to a gene: 4. The CDR3 consists of 14 residues. The CDR3 sequence: CASARQGYNSPLHF. The DNA of the CDR3 is TGTGCCAGCGCGCGACAGGGCTATAATTCACCCCTCCACTTT.

The chain recombines TRBV19 with TRBJ1-1; no reliable D call. Germline V CDR1 and CDR2: LNHDA, SQIVND (reference sequence). Deletions cut 5 bases from V and 2 bases from J, with 9 bases between. This CDR3 spans 13 amino acids. The CDR3 nucleotides are TGTGCCAGTAGTCCCCAGCGAAACACTGAAGCTTTCTTT. Residues: CASSPQRNTEAFF.

CDR3 in amino acids: CASSTQREPHNEQFF. CDR3 bases: TGTGCCAGCAGTACCCAGCGGGAGCCACATAATGAGCAGTTCTTC. The chain employs TRBV6-8 and TRBJ2-1, with 8 positions matching TRBD2. The CDR3 covers 15 residues. V was clipped by 5 bases and J by 7 bases; unmatched bases: 10. The germline gives CDR1 MNHGY, CDR2 SAAAGT.

This chain links TRBV10-3 with TRBJ2-7; 8 nucleotides line up with TRBD1. V lost 5 bases to trimming and J lost 6 bases; unmatched junction nucleotides: 9. The CDR3 is made up of 14 amino acids. Germline V gives CDR1 ENHRY, CDR2 SYGVKD. CDR3 region: CAISQKDRVGEQYF. The CDR3 nucleotides are TGTGCCATCAGTCAAAAGGACAGGGTGGGCGAGCAGTACTTC.

This chain connects TRBV9 to TRBJ2-1; 11 bases match TRBD2. The CDR3 length is 15 residues. Germline assignment: CDR1 SGDLS and CDR2 YYNGEE. The V gene end was trimmed by 3 bases and the J gene end by 4 bases; junction bases not matched to a gene: 3. CDR3 loop: CASSALAGGYNEQFF. In nucleotides, the CDR3 is TGTGCCAGCAGCGCCCTAGCGGGAGGTTACAATGAGCAGTTCTTC.

This clone was detected once. The rearrangement links TRBV6-5 to TRBJ1-6; D is possibly TRBD1 (6 bases). Deletions cut 4 bases from V and 5 bases from J, with 12 bases between. The CDR3 runs to 15 residues. The germline V gene has CDR1 MNHEY and CDR2 SVGAGI. The CDR3 DNA reads as TGTGCCAGCAGTTCGTCGGACAGAAATAATTCACCCCTCCACTTT. Residues: CASSSSDRNNSPLHF.

The rearrangement uses TRBV14 and TRBJ2-7; 10 positions agree with TRBD1. CDR1 and CDR2 from the germline V gene are SGHDN and FVKESK. The ends lost 0 bases at V and 3 bases at J; junction bases unmatched: 2. This CDR3 is built from 15 residues. The CDR3 here is CASSQETGGGYEQYF. Here the CDR3 DNA reads TGTGCCAGCAGCCAAGAGACAGGGGGCGGCTACGAGCAGTACTTC.